This record covers a single TCR beta chain. Its antigen is not yet known. The input lacks base qualities; no much larger clone sits a single base away. This sample was taken from a study of OX40 agonist ivuxolimab in advanced cancers. Describing the broader study: Ivuxolimab, which targeted the costimulatory receptor OX40 (CD134), was an agonistic, fully human IgG2 monoclonal antibody. Peripheral TCRbeta sequencing was intended to test whether TCR sequence diversity was altered and clonal T-cell expansion was caused by ivuxolimab. Partial responses occurred in three dose-escalation patients: two with cutaneous melanoma and one with hepatocellular carcinoma. Intravenous ivuxolimab was administered to patients every 2 weeks at six dose levels: 0.01, 0.1, 0.3, 1.5, 3 and 10 mg/kg. Prior anti-PD-1, anti-PD-L1 or anti-CTLA-4 therapy was permitted, and checkpoint inhibitors had been received by roughly two fifths of dose-escalation patients. The paper describes the monotherapy dose-escalation part (N of about 57 patients) of the phase I trial of ivuxolimab. The dose-escalation cohort was 80% to 90% male with a mean age of about 58 years, ranging from about 23 to 85. Of the approximately 53 patients in dose escalation, about 20 had hepatocellular carcinoma, approximately 15 had melanoma, 9 had renal cell carcinoma and 9 had head and neck cancer. The paper as a whole reports these results and caveats: In the 0.1-3.0 mg/kg groups, partial responders had among the lowest normalized peripheral clonal expansion, particularly in CD8+ T cells. Low levels of normalized T-cell clonal expansion were also seen in some patients who did not respond. The antigen specificity of the peripheral T cells that underwent clonal expansion was not determined. At doses of 0.1 to 3.0 mg/kg, clonal expansion of both CD4+ and CD8+ blood T cells was observed from baseline to week 6. After ivuxolimab, more expanded clones were found on average in CD8+ T cells than in CD4+ T cells.

Trimming accounts for 5 bases at V and 0 bases at J, while the number of junction bases matched to no gene is 13. Inclusive of the bounding cysteine and phenylalanine, the CDR3 is 17 residues long. The sequence is cut down to CDR3 DNA, 51 bases in frame from base 1. Taken from the germline V gene, the CDR1 and CDR2 loops are SGHVS and FNYEAQ. The trial excluded patients who had a history of autoimmune disease or were on systemic immunosuppression. Peripheral blood for TCR sequencing was collected from all dose cohorts at baseline, on cycle 4 day 1, and on cycle 7 day 1. The samples were taken from a phase I, first-in-human, multicenter, open-label dose-escalation trial of ivuxolimab. Adults with locally advanced or metastatic head and neck squamous cell, hepatocellular, melanoma or renal cell carcinoma were enrolled in the trial. Before TCR sequencing, CD4+ T cells and CD8+ T cells from peripheral blood were sorted into separate populations.

Genomic DNA was isolated from the sorted cells so that the TCRbeta CDR3 region could be sequenced. The immunoSEQ Assay was used to sequence the TCRbeta CDR3 regions. Imported from immuneACCESS, the table was reduced by TCRdb to in-frame sequences with V and J called. These copies leave out some clones; in studies compared against another copy, an unresolved V gene accounts for under half, and the cause of the remainder is not known. For this sample the table gives approximately 57,000 clones, of which 83% were detected only once. About 3.1% of the sample is in the top ten clones. Sample: CD4+ or CD8+ T cells sorted from blood, taken in a trial of the OX40 agonist ivuxolimab. The rearranged chain carries TRBV7-6 and TRBJ2-7; 7 bases in between match TRBD1. The sequence came from an adult with an advanced solid tumor such as melanoma, head and neck, liver or kidney cancer. The sequenced DNA is TGTGCCAGCAGCCACCATAGGGGGCGATCAAACTCCTACGAGCAGTACTTC. This sequence encodes CASSHHRGRSNSYEQYF.